Included here is one T cell receptor beta chain sequence, with context. Its antigen is unknown. Trimming pared 5 bases from V and 7 bases from J, leaving 14 bases between. Germline V gene lookup returns CDR1 DFQATT and CDR2 SNEGSKA (reference sequence). This CDR3 has 12 residues. Through a sample-barcoded 5' primer and a J-beta primer mix, a second PCR was run for roughly 6 to 12 cycles. TCRdb used MiXCR to reprocess the 5' RACE reads, holding one entry per CDR3 protein. The sample has roughly 790,000 distinct CDR3 sequences, 40% to 45% seen once. The data were taken from a study of blood T cells in healthy people across ages. Per sample, a minimum of 6 million PBMCs were isolated. Study-level results: Percentage of naive T cells showed a strong correlation with TCR beta diversity.

The chain joins TRBV20-1 to TRBJ1-2; D unclear. Source material: blood. The clonotype comes from a woman aged 55-69 years in good health. The CDR3 protein is CSAGPRTGGYTF. In nucleotides, the CDR3 is TGCAGTGCTGGCCCCCGGACGGGTGGCTACACCTTC.